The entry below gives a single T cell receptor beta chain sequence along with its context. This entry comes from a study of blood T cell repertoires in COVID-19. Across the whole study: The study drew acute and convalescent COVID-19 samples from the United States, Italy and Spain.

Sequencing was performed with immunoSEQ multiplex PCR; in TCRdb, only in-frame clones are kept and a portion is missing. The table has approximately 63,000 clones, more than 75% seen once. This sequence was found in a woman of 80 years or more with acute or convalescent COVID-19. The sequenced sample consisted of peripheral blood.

CDR3 region: CASSPTRGGEETQYF. The CDR3 region has the DNA TGTGCCAGCTCCCCAACGAGGGGGGGAGAAGAGACCCAGTACTTC. J is TRBJ2-5 and V is TRBV18; D is possibly TRBD2 (7 bases). V shed 6 bases and J shed 3 bases, with 17 bases lying between them. CDR3 length equals 15 residues. The germline V gene encodes CDR1 KGHSH and CDR2 LQKENI. Together with reference TRBV18 and TRBJ2-5, the CDR3 gives the full variable domain: NAGVMQNPRHLVRRRGQEARLRCSPMKGHSHVYWYRQLPEEGLKFMVYLQKENIIDESGMPKERFSAEFPKEGPSILRIQQVVRGDSAAYFCASSPTRGGEETQYFGPGTRLLVL.